Listed below are T cell receptor beta chains from one sample, sequenced in a study of OX40 agonist ivuxolimab in advanced cancers. Only in-frame clones appear in the TCRdb table, and some are missing; sequencing was by immunoSEQ multiplex PCR. The sample lists about 79,000 clones; about 85% were seen once. The sample was CD4+ or CD8+ T cells sorted from blood, taken in a trial of the OX40 agonist ivuxolimab. The origin of the receptors is an adult with an advanced solid tumor such as melanoma, head and neck, liver or kidney cancer. The CDR3 runs from the conserved cysteine through the conserved F or W. The D gene is left open where the match is weak. Clone size is not always given. Where it is, it says once, few, many or a class for expanded clones.

clone_size	v_call	j_call	d_call	cdr3_aa	cdr3_nt
.	TRBV28	TRBJ2-2	.	CASRVEGNTGELFF	TGTGCCAGCAGGGTCGAGGGGAACACCGGGGAGCTGTTTTTT
.	TRBV30	TRBJ2-7	TRBD1	CAWSTGQGDREQYF	TGTGCCTGGAGTACCGGACAGGGGGATAGAGAGCAGTACTTC
.	TRBV5-1	TRBJ2-1	.	CASSLEPGEEDEQFF	TGCGCCAGCAGCTTGGAACCGGGAGAGGAAGATGAGCAGTTCTTC
.	TRBV7-2	TRBJ2-3	.	CASSPQTREGDTQYF	TGTGCCAGCAGCCCACAGACTAGAGAGGGTGATACGCAGTATTTT
few	TRBV5-4	TRBJ1-3	TRBD1	CASSLGGQPGNTIYF	TGTGCCAGCAGCTTGGGGGGACAGCCTGGAAACACCATATATTTT
.	TRBV4-1	TRBJ1-5	.	CASSQEWGHGNQPQHF	TGCGCCAGCAGCCAAGAGTGGGGGCATGGCAATCAGCCCCAGCATTTT
.	TRBV5-8	TRBJ1-6	.	CASSLEVWEVGNSPLHF	TGTGCCAGCAGCTTGGAAGTCTGGGAAGTGGGTAATTCACCCCTCCACTTT
.	TRBV9	TRBJ1-3	.	CASSVAPPASGNTIYF	TGTGCCAGCAGCGTAGCCCCGCCCGCGTCTGGAAACACCATATATTTT
.	TRBV6-1	TRBJ2-7	.	CASSDAGGEQYF	TGTGCCAGCAGTGATGCTGGTGGGGAGCAGTACTTC
once	TRBV18	TRBJ2-3	.	CASSPPRSGQADTQYF	TGTGCCAGCTCACCACCGAGGTCAGGGCAAGCAGATACGCAGTATTTT
.	TRBV4-1	TRBJ2-1	.	CASSQVMGVGLNEQFF	TGCGCCAGCAGCCAAGTAATGGGAGTAGGATTAAATGAGCAGTTCTTC
.	TRBV27	TRBJ2-7	TRBD2	CASSPFLGTSGSYEQYF	TGTGCCAGCAGTCCCTTCTTGGGGACTAGCGGATCCTACGAGCAGTACTTC
.	TRBV5-4	TRBJ2-1	TRBD2	CASSLKTSGLYNEQFF	TGTGCCAGCAGCTTGAAGACTAGCGGACTCTACAATGAGCAGTTCTTC
.	TRBV13	TRBJ1-5	.	CASSLGNSNQPQHF	TGTGCCAGCAGCTTAGGGAATAGCAATCAGCCCCAGCATTTT
.	TRBV19	TRBJ1-1	.	CASSLQWADEAFF	TGTGCCAGTAGCCTCCAGTGGGCTGATGAAGCTTTCTTT
.	TRBV14	TRBJ2-7	TRBD1	CASSQDLGTGRIEQYF	TGTGCCAGCAGCCAAGATTTGGGGACAGGGAGGATCGAGCAGTACTTC
few	TRBV4-1	TRBJ2-1	.	CASSQEKEGYNEQFF	TGCGCCAGCAGCCAAGAGAAGGAGGGATACAATGAGCAGTTCTTC
many	TRBV11-3	TRBJ1-2	TRBD1	CASSFLGGQSYLRYGYTF	TGTGCCAGCAGCTTCCTAGGGGGACAGTCGTATCTGCGGTATGGCTACACCTTC
.	TRBV28	TRBJ1-1	TRBD1	CASGQGGTTEAFF	TGTGCCAGTGGACAGGGGGGGACCACTGAAGCTTTCTTT
.	TRBV5-1	TRBJ2-2	.	CASSLVDTGELFF	TGCGCCAGCAGCTTAGTAGACACCGGGGAGCTGTTTTTT
once	TRBV5-1	TRBJ2-7	TRBD1	CASSLETGTYEQYF	TGCGCCAGCAGCTTAGAGACAGGGACCTACGAGCAGTACTTC
.	TRBV19	TRBJ2-1	.	CASSWAPAAFNEQFF	TGTGCCAGTAGTTGGGCTCCGGCCGCGTTCAATGAGCAGTTCTTC
once	TRBV21-1	TRBJ1-1	.	CASICKGTGNTEAFF	TGTGCCAGCATCTGCAAGGGGACAGGGAACACTGAAGCTTTCTTT
.	TRBV28	TRBJ2-1	TRBD1	CASKARQGPYNEQFF	TGTGCCAGCAAAGCGAGACAGGGACCATACAATGAGCAGTTCTTC
.	TRBV6-6	TRBJ2-7	TRBD2	CASSYSSGSTYEQYF	TGTGCCAGCAGTTACTCTAGCGGGAGCACCTACGAGCAGTACTTC
.	TRBV7-8	TRBJ2-1	.	CASSLVMDEQFF	TGTGCCAGCAGCCTAGTGATGGATGAGCAGTTCTTC
.	TRBV12-2	TRBJ2-3	.	CASRLEDLTGTDTQYF	TGTGCAAGTCGCTTAGAGGACCTTACGGGCACAGATACGCAGTATTTT
.	TRBV4-3	TRBJ1-1	.	CASSHGGYTEAFF	TGCGCCAGCAGCCACGGAGGGTATACTGAAGCTTTCTTT
.	TRBV10-1	TRBJ2-3	TRBD2	CASTIERETFPDTQYF	TGCGCCAGCACTATCGAGCGGGAGACTTTTCCAGATACGCAGTATTTT
once	TRBV28	TRBJ1-4	.	CASSLLRSREKLFF	TGTGCCAGCAGTTTATTAAGGTCGAGAGAAAAACTGTTTTTT
.	TRBV2	TRBJ1-3	.	CASEMGQGGNTIYF	TGTGCCAGCGAAATGGGGCAGGGGGGAAACACCATATATTTT
.	TRBV5-1	TRBJ2-7	.	CASSLSAASYEQYF	TGCGCCAGCAGCTTGAGTGCGGCCTCCTACGAGCAGTACTTC
.	TRBV28	TRBJ2-7	TRBD2	CASSIGLAREQYF	TGTGCCAGCAGTATCGGACTAGCGCGCGAGCAGTACTTC
.	TRBV4-1	TRBJ2-7	.	CATIATEFNEQYF	TGCGCCACCATAGCTACAGAATTTAACGAGCAGTACTTC
.	TRBV7-9	TRBJ2-6	.	CASSLQVPGANVLTF	TGTGCCAGCAGCTTACAAGTGCCTGGGGCCAACGTCCTGACTTTC
.	TRBV9	TRBJ2-5	.	CASSVGTGSQETQYF	TGTGCCAGCAGCGTAGGGACCGGGAGCCAAGAGACCCAGTACTTC
.	TRBV4-1	TRBJ2-6	.	CASSQGPSGANVLTF	TGCGCCAGCAGCCAGGGCCCCTCTGGGGCCAACGTCCTGACTTTC
few	TRBV7-8	TRBJ1-5	.	CASSLDGGGQPQHF	TGTGCCAGCAGCTTAGACGGGGGAGGCCAGCCCCAGCATTTT
.	TRBV9	TRBJ1-2	.	CASSASPNYGYTF	TGTGCCAGCAGCGCCTCCCCGAACTATGGCTACACCTTC
.	TRBV5-4	TRBJ2-5	.	CASSFQGGKTQYF	TGTGCCAGCAGCTTCCAGGGTGGAAAGACCCAGTACTTC
.	TRBV7-2	TRBJ2-3	.	CASSLGLGTDTQYF	TGTGCCAGCAGCTTAGGACTAGGGACCGATACGCAGTATTTT
.	TRBV28	TRBJ1-1	.	CASSLTNTEAFF	TGTGCCAGCAGTCTGACGAACACTGAAGCTTTCTTT
.	TRBV5-1	TRBJ1-3	.	CASSLEMTGSGNTIYF	TGCGCCAGCAGCTTGGAAATGACAGGATCTGGAAACACCATATATTTT